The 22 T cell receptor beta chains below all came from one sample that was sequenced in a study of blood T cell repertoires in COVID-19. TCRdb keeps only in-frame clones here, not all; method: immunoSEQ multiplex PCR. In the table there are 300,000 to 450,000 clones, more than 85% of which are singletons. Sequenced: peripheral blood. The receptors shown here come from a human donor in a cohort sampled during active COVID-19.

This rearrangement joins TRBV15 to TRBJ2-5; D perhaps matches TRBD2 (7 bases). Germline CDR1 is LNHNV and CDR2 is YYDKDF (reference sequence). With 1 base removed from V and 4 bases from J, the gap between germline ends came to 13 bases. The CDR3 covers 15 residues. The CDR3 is CATSRGGGGTETQYF. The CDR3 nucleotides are TGTGCCACCAGCAGAGGGGGAGGGGGTACAGAGACCCAGTACTTC. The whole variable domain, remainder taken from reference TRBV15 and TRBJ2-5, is DAMVIQNPRYQVTQFGKPVTLSCSQTLNHNVMYWYQQKSSQAPKLLFHYYDKDFNNEADTPDNFQSRRPNTSFCFLDIRSPGLGDTAMYLCATSRGGGGTETQYFGPGTRLLVL.

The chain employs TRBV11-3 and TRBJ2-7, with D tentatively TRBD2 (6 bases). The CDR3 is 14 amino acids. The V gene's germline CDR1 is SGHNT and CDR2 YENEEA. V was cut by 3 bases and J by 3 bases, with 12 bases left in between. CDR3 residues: CASSFGRGFYEQYF. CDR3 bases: TGTGCCAGCAGCTTTGGTCGGGGGTTCTACGAGCAGTACTTC.

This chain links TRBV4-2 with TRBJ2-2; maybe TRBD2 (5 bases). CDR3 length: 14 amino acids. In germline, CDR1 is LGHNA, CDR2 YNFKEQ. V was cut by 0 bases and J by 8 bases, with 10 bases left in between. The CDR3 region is CASSQDTRRGELFF. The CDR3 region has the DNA TGTGCCAGCAGCCAAGATACTAGGAGGGGGGAGCTGTTTTTT.

CDR3 DNA sequence: TGTGCCAGCAGCCCCCAACCCAGCGGACAGCCCCAGCATTTT. It yields the protein CASSPQPSGQPQHF. V is TRBV9 and J is TRBJ1-5, with D uncertain. Between the trimmed V and J ends, which lost 4 bases and 7 bases, there was a span of 15 bases. This CDR3 region has 14 residues. Germline CDR1 and CDR2: SGDLS and YYNGEE.

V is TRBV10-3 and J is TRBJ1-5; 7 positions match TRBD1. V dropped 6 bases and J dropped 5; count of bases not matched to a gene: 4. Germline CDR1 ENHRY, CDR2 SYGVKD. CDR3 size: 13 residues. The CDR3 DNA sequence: TGTGCCATCAGGCAGGGGGGAGATCAGCCCCAGCATTTT. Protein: CAIRQGGDQPQHF.

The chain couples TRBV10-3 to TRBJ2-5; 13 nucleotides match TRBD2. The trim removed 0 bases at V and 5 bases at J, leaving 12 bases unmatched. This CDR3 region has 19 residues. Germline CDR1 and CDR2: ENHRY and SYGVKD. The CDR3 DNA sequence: TGTGCCATCAGTGAGTCCGGAGGGACTAGCGGGACCCAGGTGGAGACCCAGTACTTC. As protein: CAISESGGTSGTQVETQYF.

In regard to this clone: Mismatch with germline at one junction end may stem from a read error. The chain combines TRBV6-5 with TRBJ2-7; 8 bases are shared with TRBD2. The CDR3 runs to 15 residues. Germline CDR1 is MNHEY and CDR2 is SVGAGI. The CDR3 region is CASSDSGGQAYEQYF. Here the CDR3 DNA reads TGTGCCAGCAGTGACTCGGGAGGGCAGGCCTACGAGCAGTACTTC.

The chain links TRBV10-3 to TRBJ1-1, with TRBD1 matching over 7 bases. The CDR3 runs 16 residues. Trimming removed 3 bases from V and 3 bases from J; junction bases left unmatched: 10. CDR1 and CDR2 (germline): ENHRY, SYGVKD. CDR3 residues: CAISERSQGMYTEAFF. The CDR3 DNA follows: TGTGCCATCAGTGAAAGGTCACAGGGGATGTACACTGAAGCTTTCTTT.

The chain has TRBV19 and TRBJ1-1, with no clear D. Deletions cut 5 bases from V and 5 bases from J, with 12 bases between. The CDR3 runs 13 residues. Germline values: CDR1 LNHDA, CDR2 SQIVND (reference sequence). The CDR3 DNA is TGTGCCAGTAGTCCTCGAGGCGGAACTGAAGCTTTCTTT. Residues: CASSPRGGTEAFF.

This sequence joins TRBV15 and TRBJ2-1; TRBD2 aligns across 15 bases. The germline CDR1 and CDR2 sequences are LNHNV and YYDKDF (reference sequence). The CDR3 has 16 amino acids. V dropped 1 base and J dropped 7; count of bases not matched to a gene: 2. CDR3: CATSRGGTSGRNEQFF. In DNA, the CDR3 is TGTGCCACCAGCAGAGGTGGGACTAGCGGGAGGAATGAGCAGTTCTTC.

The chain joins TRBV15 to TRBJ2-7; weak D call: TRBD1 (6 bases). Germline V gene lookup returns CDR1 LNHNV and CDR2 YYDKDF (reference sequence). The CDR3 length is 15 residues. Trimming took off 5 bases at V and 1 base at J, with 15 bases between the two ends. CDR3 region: CATSADRTISYEQYF. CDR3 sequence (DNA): TGTGCCACCAGCGCTGACAGGACCATATCCTACGAGCAGTACTTC. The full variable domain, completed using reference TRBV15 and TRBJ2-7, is DAMVIQNPRYQVTQFGKPVTLSCSQTLNHNVMYWYQQKSSQAPKLLFHYYDKDFNNEADTPDNFQSRRPNTSFCFLDIRSPGLGDTAMYLCATSADRTISYEQYFGPGTRLTVT.

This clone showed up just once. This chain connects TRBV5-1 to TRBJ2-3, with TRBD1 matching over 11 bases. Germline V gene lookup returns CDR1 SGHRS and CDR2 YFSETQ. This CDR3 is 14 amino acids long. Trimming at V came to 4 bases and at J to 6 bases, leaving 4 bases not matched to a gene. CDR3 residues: CASSGQGAWDTQYF. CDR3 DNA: TGCGCCAGCAGCGGACAGGGGGCTTGGGATACGCAGTATTTT.

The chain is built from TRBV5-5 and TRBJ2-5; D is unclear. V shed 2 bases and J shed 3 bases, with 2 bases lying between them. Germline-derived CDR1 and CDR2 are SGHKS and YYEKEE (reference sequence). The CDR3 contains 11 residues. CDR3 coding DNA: TGTGCCAGCAGCTTCAAAGAGACCCAGTACTTC. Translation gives CASSFKETQYF.

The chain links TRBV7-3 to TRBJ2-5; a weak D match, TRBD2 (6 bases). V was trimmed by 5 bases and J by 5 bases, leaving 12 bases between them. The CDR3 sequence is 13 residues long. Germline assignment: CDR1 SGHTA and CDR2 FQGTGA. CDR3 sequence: CASSATSSETQYF. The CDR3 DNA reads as TGTGCCAGCAGCGCGACTAGTTCTGAGACCCAGTACTTC.

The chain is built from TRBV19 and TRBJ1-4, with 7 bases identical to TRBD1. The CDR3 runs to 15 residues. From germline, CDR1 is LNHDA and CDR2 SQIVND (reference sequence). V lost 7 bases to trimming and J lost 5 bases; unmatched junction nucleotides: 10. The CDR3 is CASMGAGTVNEKLFF. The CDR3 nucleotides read TGTGCCAGTATGGGGGCCGGGACAGTGAATGAAAAACTGTTTTTT.

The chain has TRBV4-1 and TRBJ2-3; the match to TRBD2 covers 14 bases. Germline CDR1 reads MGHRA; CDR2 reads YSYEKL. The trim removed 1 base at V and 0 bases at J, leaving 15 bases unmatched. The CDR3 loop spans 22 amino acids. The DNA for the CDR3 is TGCGCCAGCAGCCAAGCCGGGACTAGCGGGAGTACCCCACCGTTTAGCACAGATACGCAGTATTTT. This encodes CASSQAGTSGSTPPFSTDTQYF.

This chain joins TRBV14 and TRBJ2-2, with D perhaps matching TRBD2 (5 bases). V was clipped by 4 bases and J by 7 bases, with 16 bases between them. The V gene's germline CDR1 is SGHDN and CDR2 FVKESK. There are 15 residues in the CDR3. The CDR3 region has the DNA TGTGCCAGCAGCCCCGGGAACCTCCTTGGCGGGGAGCTGTTTTTT. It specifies CASSPGNLLGGELFF.

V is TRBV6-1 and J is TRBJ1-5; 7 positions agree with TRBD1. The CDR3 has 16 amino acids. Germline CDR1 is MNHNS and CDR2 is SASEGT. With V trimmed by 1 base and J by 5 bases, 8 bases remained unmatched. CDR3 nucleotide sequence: TGTGCCAGCAGTGAAGGCGACAGGGCGTTAGATCAGCCCCAGCATTTT. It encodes CASSEGDRALDQPQHF.

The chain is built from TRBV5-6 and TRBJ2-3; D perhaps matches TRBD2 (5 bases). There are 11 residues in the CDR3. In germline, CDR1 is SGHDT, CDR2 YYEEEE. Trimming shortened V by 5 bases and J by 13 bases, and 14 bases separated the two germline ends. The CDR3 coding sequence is TGTGCCAGCAGTCAGAGGGCAAGAAAGTATTTT. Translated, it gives CASSQRARKYF.

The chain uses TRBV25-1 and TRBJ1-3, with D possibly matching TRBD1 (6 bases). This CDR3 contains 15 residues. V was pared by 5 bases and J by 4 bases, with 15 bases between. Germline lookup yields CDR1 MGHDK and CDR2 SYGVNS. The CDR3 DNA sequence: TGTGCCAGCAGTCCCGTAACAGGGCCAGGAAACACCATATATTTT. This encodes CASSPVTGPGNTIYF. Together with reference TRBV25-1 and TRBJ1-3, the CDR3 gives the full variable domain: EADIYQTPRYLVIGTGKKITLECSQTMGHDKMYWYQQDPGMELHLIHYSYGVNSTEKGDLSSESTVSRIRTEHFPLTLESARPSHTSQYLCASSPVTGPGNTIYFGEGSWLTVV.

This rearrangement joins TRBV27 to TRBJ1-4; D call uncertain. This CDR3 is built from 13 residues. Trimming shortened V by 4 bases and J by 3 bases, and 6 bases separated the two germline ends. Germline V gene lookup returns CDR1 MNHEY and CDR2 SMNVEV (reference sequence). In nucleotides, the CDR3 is TGTGCCAGCAGTTGGGGAGCTAATGAAAAACTGTTTTTT. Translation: CASSWGANEKLFF.

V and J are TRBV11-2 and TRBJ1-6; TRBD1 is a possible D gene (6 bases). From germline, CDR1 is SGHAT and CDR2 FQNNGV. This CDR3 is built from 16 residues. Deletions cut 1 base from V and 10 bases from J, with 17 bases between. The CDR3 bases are TGTGCCAGCAGCTTAGGGGAGGGGGGGGCGAAGTCACCCCTCCACTTT. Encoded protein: CASSLGEGGAKSPLHF.